Each of the 32 T cell receptor beta chains below was sequenced from the same sample in a study of cytomegalovirus exposure and HLA in healthy donors. Primers for the PCR totalled 60 Vbeta and 13 Jbeta. TCRdb's copy holds only in-frame clones and misses some; the assay was immunoSEQ multiplex PCR. This table has approximately 110,000 clones, over 75% appearing once. Sequencing was done on a sample of PBMCs. The origin of the receptors is a human donor in good health.

The gene calls are TRBV6-1 and TRBJ2-7; 10 positions agree with TRBD2. Unmatched junction bases numbered 6, after V lost 6 bases and J lost 4 bases. In germline, CDR1 is MNHNS, CDR2 SASEGT. CDR3 size: 14 residues. CDR3 amino acids: CASRPGLARYEQYF. In nucleotides, the CDR3 is TGTGCCAGCAGACCGGGACTAGCGAGGTACGAGCAGTACTTC.

The DNA of the CDR3 is TGTGCCAGCAGCTTAGAAAAAGTAGCGGGAGGGTCGGTGGTCATTCAGTACTTC. It specifies CASSLEKVAGGSVVIQYF. This chain connects TRBV7-3 to TRBJ2-4; 11 positions match TRBD2. The germline V gene encodes CDR1 SGHTA and CDR2 FQGTGA. The ends lost 2 bases at V and 9 bases at J; junction bases unmatched: 15. This CDR3 contains 18 residues.

This sequence joins TRBV7-3 and TRBJ1-2; the D is unclear. The CDR3 is 12 residues long. V lost 2 bases to trimming and J lost 6 bases, with 7 bases between them. Germline V gene data show CDR1 as SGHTA and CDR2 as FQGTGA. The CDR3 reads CASSLGPDGYTF. In nucleotides, the CDR3 is TGTGCCAGCAGCTTAGGCCCTGATGGCTACACCTTC. The full variable domain, completed using reference TRBV7-3 and TRBJ1-2, is GAGVSQTPSNKVTEKGKYVELRCDPISGHTALYWYRQSLGQGPEFLIYFQGTGAADDSGLPNDRFFAVRPEGSVSTLKIQRTERGDSAVYLCASSLGPDGYTFGSGTRLTVV.

The chain employs TRBV5-1 and TRBJ2-5; TRBD2 matches at 9 bases. The ends lost 2 bases at V and 2 bases at J; junction bases unmatched: 16. The CDR3 consists of 19 residues. Germline V lookup: CDR1 SGHRS, CDR2 YFSETQ. CDR3 amino acids: CASSLGRQLAGNPQETQYF. The CDR3 DNA is TGCGCCAGCAGCTTAGGACGGCAACTAGCGGGCAATCCTCAAGAGACCCAGTACTTC.

DNA for the CDR3: TGCGCCAGCAGCTTGGTTGGGACTCCCAACTCCTACGAGCAGTACTTC. Protein: CASSLVGTPNSYEQYF. This rearrangement joins TRBV5-1 to TRBJ2-7, with a tentative D call TRBD2 (6 bases). The length of the CDR3 is 16 residues. V was clipped by 0 bases and J by 0 bases, with 13 bases between them. CDR1 SGHRS and CDR2 YFSETQ come from the germline V gene.

CDR3 sequence (DNA): TGTGCCAGCAGCTCCCCGGACAGGGGCCACGAGCAGTACTTC. It is translated as CASSSPDRGHEQYF. The chain is built from TRBV7-9 and TRBJ2-7; 9 bases map to TRBD1. Per germline, CDR1 SEHNR and CDR2 FQNEAQ (reference sequence). CDR3 length equals 14 residues. The junction had 6 bases not matched to a gene; V was cut back by 4 bases and J by 5 bases.

The chain has TRBV4-1 and TRBJ2-3; TRBD2 matches 11 bases. The germline V gene encodes CDR1 MGHRA and CDR2 YSYEKL. The CDR3 has 18 amino acids. After removal of 1 base from V and 10 bases from J, the junction contained 16 bases not matched to a gene. CDR3 in amino acids: CASSQGISGTSGRGAQYF. As DNA, the CDR3 is TGCGCCAGCAGCCAAGGGATTTCCGGGACTAGCGGACGAGGAGCGCAGTATTTT.

This clone has a single count. V and J are TRBV4-1 and TRBJ1-2; 11 bases align to TRBD1. The CDR3 is made up of 15 amino acids. The germline V gene has CDR1 MGHRA and CDR2 YSYEKL. V lost 2 bases and J lost 7; bases outside the gene matches: 6. The chain's CDR3 is CASSQTRTGGFGYTF. In DNA form, the CDR3 reads TGCGCCAGCAGCCAAACCAGGACAGGGGGCTTTGGCTACACCTTC.

The sample holds a few counts of this clone. The chain couples TRBV7-9 to TRBJ2-3; 10 bases are shared with TRBD2. Germline V gives CDR1 SEHNR, CDR2 FQNEAQ (reference sequence). V was clipped by 2 bases and J by 4 bases; unmatched bases: 3. The CDR3 covers 15 residues. The DNA for the CDR3 is TGTGCCAGCAGCTTACCAGCGGGAGGGCCAGATACGCAGTATTTT. Protein product: CASSLPAGGPDTQYF.

This chain uses TRBV7-6 with TRBJ2-5; D is ambiguous. Trimming shortened V by 4 bases and J by 1 base, and 4 bases separated the two germline ends. The CDR3 spans 12 residues. CDR1 and CDR2 from the germline V gene are SGHVS and FNYEAQ. DNA for the CDR3: TGTGCCAGCAGCTCCTTCCAAGAGACCCAGTACTTC. Residues: CASSSFQETQYF.

This chain connects TRBV7-9 to TRBJ2-6, with TRBD2 as a possible D gene (7 bases). The germline V gene has CDR1 SEHNR and CDR2 FQNEAQ (reference sequence). Trimming shortened V by 7 bases and J by 0 bases, and 19 bases separated the two germline ends. The CDR3 runs 18 residues. Written as DNA, the CDR3 is TGTGCCAGCACCCCTGGGGAGGGGGGCTCCTCTGGGGCCAACGTCCTGACTTTC. It specifies CASTPGEGGSSGANVLTF.

The CDR3, as DNA: TGTGCCAGCAACCAAAGGGGGAGTGAAGCTTTCTTT. This encodes CASNQRGSEAFF. V is TRBV6-6 and J is TRBJ1-1; TRBD1 is a possible D gene (6 bases). From germline, CDR1 is MNHNY and CDR2 SVGAGI (reference sequence). Trimming cost V 7 bases and J 7 bases, with 13 bases left between them. The CDR3 loop spans 12 amino acids.

The CDR3 region has the DNA TGTGCCAGCAGTTTAGGGTTTCCCGACGGGGATGGCTACACCTTC. This codes for CASSLGFPDGDGYTF. The chain links TRBV27 to TRBJ1-2, with D unclear. The CDR3 is made up of 15 amino acids. The V end was cut by 2 bases, the J end by 6 bases, with 16 bases between. CDR1 and CDR2 (germline): MNHEY, SMNVEV (reference sequence).

In this sample, this clone turned up a few times. This chain joins TRBV4-1 and TRBJ1-4; the match to TRBD1 covers 11 bases. The junction had 11 bases not matched to a gene; V was cut back by 1 base and J by 7 bases. Germline CDR1 and CDR2: MGHRA and YSYEKL. There are 18 residues in the CDR3. The CDR3 protein is CASSQVGTGGIRGEKLFF. The CDR3 bases are TGCGCCAGCAGCCAAGTAGGGACAGGGGGGATTCGTGGTGAAAAACTGTTTTTT.

The chain has TRBV11-2 and TRBJ2-7; 12 bases fit TRBD1. This CDR3 has 16 residues. From germline, CDR1 is SGHAT and CDR2 FQNNGV. J gave up 5 bases and V 5 bases, and 10 bases lay outside the gene matches. The CDR3 DNA sequence: TGTGCCAGCAGCCCCTCCCTTGGGACAGGGGGCAACGAGCAGTACTTC. Translating it yields CASSPSLGTGGNEQYF.

The rearrangement joins TRBV28 to TRBJ1-5; D may be TRBD1 (5 bases). The length of the CDR3 is 14 residues. Germline V lookup: CDR1 MDHEN, CDR2 SYDVKM. Deletions cut 10 bases from V and 0 bases from J, with 13 bases between. In DNA form, the CDR3 reads TGTGCCACCGACAGCTCTTATAGCAATCAGCCCCAGCATTTT. It translates to CATDSSYSNQPQHF.

The J gene is TRBJ1-2, the V gene TRBV19, with D hard to call. Trimming removed 4 bases at V and 2 bases at J, with 14 bases between. This CDR3 spans 15 amino acids. Germline-derived CDR1 and CDR2 are LNHDA and SQIVND (reference sequence). The CDR3 DNA follows: TGTGCCAGTAGTAGTGGAGGCCGCCCCAACTATGGCTACACCTTC. Its protein product is CASSSGGRPNYGYTF.

The rearrangement joins TRBV10-3 to TRBJ2-1; TRBD1 might be the D (6 bases). Germline V lookup: CDR1 ENHRY, CDR2 SYGVKD. Trimming left V 4 bases short and J 7 bases short, with 17 bases between. The CDR3 has 15 residues. CDR3 residues: CAISGDTNFANEQFF. CDR3 bases: TGTGCCATCAGTGGGGACACTAACTTCGCAAATGAGCAGTTCTTC.

The V gene is TRBV28, the J gene TRBJ2-7, with D maybe TRBD1 (6 bases). The CDR3 spans 15 residues. Germline assignment: CDR1 MDHEN and CDR2 SYDVKM. Trimming removed 6 bases from V and 0 bases from J, with 15 bases in between. CDR3 sequence: CASRIQGLNSYEQYF. For the CDR3, the DNA is TGTGCCAGCAGGATCCAGGGGTTAAACTCCTACGAGCAGTACTTC.

V usage is TRBV29-1 and J usage is TRBJ1-1, with D maybe TRBD1 (6 bases). The CDR3 spans 13 residues. Trimming removed 4 bases from V and 5 bases from J, with 14 bases in between. Germline V gene data show CDR1 as SQVTM and CDR2 as ANQGSEA. CDR3 amino acids: CSVAGLGATEAFF. The CDR3 nucleotides are TGCAGCGTTGCAGGGCTGGGGGCGACTGAAGCTTTCTTT.

The V gene is TRBV28, the J gene TRBJ2-7; D is ambiguous. Trimming removed 7 bases from V and 2 bases from J, with 18 bases in between. This CDR3 is 15 amino acids long. Germline V CDR1 and CDR2: MDHEN, SYDVKM. CDR3 protein: CASTTPARGPYEQYF. DNA of the CDR3: TGTGCCAGCACCACCCCAGCAAGAGGCCCCTACGAGCAGTACTTC.

The chain carries TRBV11-1 and TRBJ2-2; 14 positions match TRBD2. The germline V gene encodes CDR1 SGHAT and CDR2 FQDESV (reference sequence). The CDR3 consists of 19 residues. V gave up 5 bases and J gave up 4 bases; unmatched junction bases: 12. The CDR3 sequence: CASSPIGTSGSGGTGELFF. CDR3 bases: TGTGCCAGCAGCCCAATCGGGACTAGCGGGAGCGGTGGCACCGGGGAGCTGTTTTTT.

The V and J genes are TRBV6-5 and TRBJ1-4; D uncertain. The CDR3 consists of 15 residues. Trimming stripped 6 bases from V and 10 bases from J, with 21 bases between. Germline V gives CDR1 MNHEY, CDR2 SVGAGI. In nucleotides, the CDR3 is TGTGCCAGCAGCCCCATTAGGGAACTAGGAGGAAAACTGTTTTTT. The encoded protein is CASSPIRELGGKLFF.

This clone was detected a few times. The chain links TRBV5-5 to TRBJ2-1; 7 bases map to TRBD2. Looked up from germline, CDR1 is SGHKS and CDR2 is YYEKEE (reference sequence). The CDR3 has 13 amino acids. The V gene end was trimmed by 4 bases and the J gene end by 9 bases; junction bases not matched to a gene: 7. This CDR3 is CASSQSSSGEQFF. As DNA, the CDR3 is TGTGCCAGCAGCCAGTCTTCTAGCGGTGAGCAGTTCTTC.

V gene TRBV6-1 combines with J gene TRBJ1-5; 8 nucleotides line up with TRBD1. Per the germline V gene, CDR1 is MNHNS and CDR2 is SASEGT. With 6 bases clipped from V and 0 bases from J, the junction kept 4 bases outside the gene matches. The CDR3 spans 15 residues. The CDR3 here is CASSQGAYSNQPQHF. The CDR3 DNA is TGTGCCAGCAGCCAGGGGGCATATAGCAATCAGCCCCAGCATTTT.

The rearrangement joins TRBV14 to TRBJ2-1, with TRBD2 identical over 14 bases. The CDR3 covers 18 residues. Germline V lookup: CDR1 SGHDN, CDR2 FVKESK. Trimming at V came to 6 bases and at J to 6 bases, leaving 13 bases not matched to a gene. The CDR3 bases are TGTGCCAGCAGGGTTATGGGGACTAGCGGGAGTGGGGTCAATGAGCAGTTCTTC. It specifies CASRVMGTSGSGVNEQFF.

This clone was observed a handful of times. The chain combines TRBV28 with TRBJ1-1; D is ambiguous. The CDR3 runs to 14 residues. Germline values: CDR1 MDHEN, CDR2 SYDVKM. Trimming pared 4 bases from V and 0 bases from J, leaving 9 bases between. CDR3 protein: CASSSSRVNTEAFF. The CDR3 DNA sequence: TGTGCCAGCAGTTCTTCCCGAGTGAACACTGAAGCTTTCTTT.

The rearrangement joins TRBV11-3 to TRBJ2-7; 13 bases fit TRBD2. The V gene end was trimmed by 4 bases and the J gene end by 5 bases; junction bases not matched to a gene: 8. The germline gives CDR1 SGHNT, CDR2 YENEEA. The CDR3 covers 16 residues. Written as DNA, the CDR3 is TGTGCCAGCAGCTCCTTCCGACTAGCGGGAGGACACGAGCAGTACTTC. It yields the protein CASSSFRLAGGHEQYF.

There are a few counts of this clone. It is unclear where the CDR3 begins or ends on the DNA, so no DNA is shown, and the CDR3 is as TCRdb lists it. The chain joins TRBV1 to TRBJ2-2; the table calls TRBD2, which could not be checked here. TRBV1 is assigned pseudogene status. Inclusive of both ends, the CDR3 amounts to 16 amino acids. Here the CDR3 reads CTSSVVASGITGELFF.

This rearrangement joins TRBV6-1 to TRBJ1-2, with D unresolved. Germline CDR1 MNHNS, CDR2 SASEGT. V was trimmed by 3 bases and J by 7 bases, leaving 12 bases between them. There are 13 residues in the CDR3. CDR3 loop: CASSDPRYIGYTF. As DNA, the CDR3 is TGTGCCAGCAGTGATCCCAGGTATATTGGCTACACCTTC.

This chain links TRBV10-2 with TRBJ1-5; 10 positions match TRBD1. The J segment lost 6 bases and the V segment lost 7 bases, leaving 6 bases of the junction unmatched. This CDR3 has 14 amino acids. Germline CDR1 is WSHSY and CDR2 is SAAADI. CDR3 nucleotides: TGCGCCAGCACCGGGACAGGGGAAGGTCAGCCCCAGCATTTT. It specifies CASTGTGEGQPQHF.

The genes are TRBV14 and TRBJ1-2, with 7 bases identical to TRBD1. The CDR3 loop spans 13 amino acids. Per germline, CDR1 SGHDN and CDR2 FVKESK. V gave up 4 bases and J gave up 3 bases; unmatched junction bases: 2. In DNA form, the CDR3 reads TGTGCCAGCAGCCCGGACAGGTACTATGGCTACACCTTC. Its translation: CASSPDRYYGYTF.